One sample yielded the 25 T cell receptor beta chains listed below, sequenced in a study of T cell changes during pregnancy in multiple sclerosis. Repertoires were generated with immunoSEQ multiplex PCR, while TCRdb's copy carries only in-frame clones and drops some. The table has fewer than 80,000 clones, around 94% seen once. The input for sequencing was CD4+ T cells from peripheral blood mononuclear cells, taken after pregnancy. The receptors derive from a female donor with multiple sclerosis, enrolled in a pregnancy study.

The CDR3 reads CASSSGQGAWGTEAFF. In DNA form, the CDR3 reads TGCGCCAGCAGCTCTGGACAGGGGGCATGGGGCACTGAAGCTTTCTTT. The chain links TRBV5-1 to TRBJ1-1, with 11 positions matching TRBD1. J was trimmed by 4 bases and V by 3 bases; bases with no gene match: 8. This CDR3 is built from 16 residues. From germline, CDR1 is SGHRS and CDR2 YFSETQ.

V usage is TRBV19 and J usage is TRBJ1-5; no clear D. V gave up 4 bases and J gave up 2 bases, with 9 bases separating them. CDR1 is LNHDA and CDR2 is SQIVND in the germline V gene (reference sequence). This CDR3 spans 14 amino acids. CDR3 residues: CASSNRGGNQPQHF. In DNA, the CDR3 is TGTGCCAGTAGTAATCGGGGAGGCAATCAGCCCCAGCATTTT.

This clone appeared a few times. The rearrangement joins TRBV5-1 to TRBJ1-1, with D perhaps matching TRBD1 (6 bases). This CDR3 spans 14 amino acids. Germline CDR1 SGHRS, CDR2 YFSETQ. V lost 0 bases to trimming and J lost 4 bases, with 10 bases between them. The CDR3 bases are TGCGCCAGCAGCTTGGAAAGGGGGAGCACTGAAGCTTTCTTT. It yields the protein CASSLERGSTEAFF.

This chain links TRBV6-5 with TRBJ1-1; 8 bases agree with TRBD1. This CDR3 is built from 14 residues. V lost 4 bases, J lost 6 bases, and 7 bases stayed unmatched. Germline V CDR1 and CDR2: MNHEY, SVGAGI. The CDR3 bases are TGTGCCAGCAGTTCACTTCAGGGGGCCTCTGAAGCTTTCTTT. It encodes CASSSLQGASEAFF.

J is TRBJ2-1 and V is TRBV14, with 9 bases lining up with TRBD2. The V segment lost 6 bases and the J segment 7 bases; nucleotides outside the gene matches: 7. In germline, CDR1 is SGHDN, CDR2 FVKESK. The CDR3 length is 14 residues. CDR3 bases: TGTGCCAGCAGTCAGCGGGAGGCCAGGAATGAGCAGTTCTTC. Its protein is CASSQREARNEQFF.

This chain links TRBV28 with TRBJ1-5, with a weak D call TRBD1 (6 bases). The CDR3 is 15 residues long. The V end lost 2 bases, the J end lost 5 bases, and 13 bases lay between the germline ends. The germline gives CDR1 MDHEN, CDR2 SYDVKM. The DNA of the CDR3 is TGTGCCAGCAGTTTACCCACAGGGAACGATCAGCCCCAGCATTTT. Protein sequence: CASSLPTGNDQPQHF. Based on the CDR3 plus reference TRBV28 and TRBJ1-5, the full variable domain is DVKVTQSSRYLVKRTGEKVFLECVQDMDHENMFWYRQDPGLGLRLIYFSYDVKMKEKGDIPEGYSVSREKKERFSLILESASTNQTSMYLCASSLPTGNDQPQHFGDGTRLSIL.

The rearrangement uses TRBV6-1 and TRBJ2-5; TRBD2 aligns across 10 bases. The V and J ends lost 1 base and 6 bases, in that order; junction bases with no gene match: 8. Germline V gene lookup returns CDR1 MNHNS and CDR2 SASEGT. CDR3 length equals 16 residues. The CDR3 DNA reads as TGTGCCAGCAGTGAAGTCAGGCTAGCGGGAGCACAGACCCAGTACTTC. It encodes CASSEVRLAGAQTQYF.

V and J are TRBV4-2 and TRBJ2-2; TRBD2 matches at 12 bases. Germline V gene lookup returns CDR1 LGHNA and CDR2 YNFKEQ. The CDR3 covers 18 residues. V dropped 5 bases and J dropped 5; count of bases not matched to a gene: 12. CDR3 sequence (DNA): TGTGCCAGCAGCGATTCCTGGAGACTAGCGGGAGAGACCGGGGAGCTGTTTTTT. Protein sequence: CASSDSWRLAGETGELFF.

The chain uses TRBV6-1 and TRBJ1-1; TRBD1 is a possible D gene (5 bases). The germline CDR1 and CDR2 sequences are MNHNS and SASEGT. Trimming cost V 7 bases and J 1 base, with 10 bases left between them. This CDR3 spans 13 amino acids. CDR3 in DNA: TGTGCCAGCACCTTAACAGGGAACACTGAAGCTTTCTTT. Protein product: CASTLTGNTEAFF.

V and J are TRBV9 and TRBJ2-5; 16 bases are shared with TRBD2. The trim removed 2 bases at V and 2 bases at J, leaving 6 bases unmatched. The germline CDR1 and CDR2 sequences are SGDLS and YYNGEE. This CDR3 comprises 18 residues. In nucleotides, the CDR3 is TGTGCCAGCAGCGTGTCCGGGACTAGCGGGAGGGGGCAAGAGACCCAGTACTTC. Its protein is CASSVSGTSGRGQETQYF.

V and J are TRBV2 and TRBJ2-1, with TRBD1 as a possible D gene (5 bases). Germline-derived CDR1 and CDR2 are SNHLY and FYNNEI. V lost 6 bases to trimming and J lost 9 bases, with 15 bases between them. The CDR3 extends over 13 amino acids. CDR3: CASRDTWGSEQFF. The DNA for the CDR3 is TGTGCCAGCAGGGACACGTGGGGCAGTGAGCAGTTCTTC.

This chain links TRBV4-2 with TRBJ2-1; 12 positions match TRBD2. Losses at the gene ends were 0 bases for V and 4 bases for J; bases not matched to a gene: 4. The germline V gene encodes CDR1 LGHNA and CDR2 YNFKEQ. The CDR3 totals 17 residues. Here the CDR3 reads CASSQDLGTSGYNEQFF. The DNA for the CDR3 is TGTGCCAGCAGCCAAGATCTTGGGACTAGCGGGTACAATGAGCAGTTCTTC.

The chain links TRBV5-4 to TRBJ2-7; 12 nucleotides line up with TRBD1. The germline gives CDR1 SGHNT, CDR2 YYREEE (reference sequence). The CDR3 spans 14 residues. After removal of 3 bases from V and 7 bases from J, the junction contained 5 bases not matched to a gene. The CDR3 loop is CASSSGQGAQEQYF. CDR3 bases: TGTGCCAGCAGCTCGGGACAGGGGGCCCAGGAGCAGTACTTC.

The rearrangement joins TRBV5-4 to TRBJ2-1; 9 bases match TRBD2. CDR3 size: 14 residues. The V segment lost 0 bases and the J segment 15 bases; nucleotides outside the gene matches: 10. From germline, CDR1 is SGHNT and CDR2 YYREEE (reference sequence). The CDR3 is CASSLEVAGELSFF. The CDR3 nucleotides are TGTGCCAGCAGCTTGGAAGTAGCGGGAGAGCTTTCGTTCTTC.

This clone was found once. The chain links TRBV7-2 to TRBJ1-6, with 7 bases identical to TRBD1. The ends lost 4 bases at V and 10 bases at J; junction bases unmatched: 7. The length of the CDR3 is 14 residues. Germline V gene data show CDR1 as SGHTA and CDR2 as FQGNSA. The CDR3 nucleotides read TGTGCCAGCAGCTGGGGACAGTTGGGATCACCCCTCCACTTT. As protein: CASSWGQLGSPLHF.

The rearrangement links TRBV2 to TRBJ1-5, with a possible D match to TRBD1 (5 bases). The germline V and J ends were trimmed by 6 bases and 7 bases, with 13 bases remaining between them. In germline, CDR1 is SNHLY, CDR2 FYNNEI. The CDR3 spans 13 residues. CDR3 loop: CASRGLINQPQHF. DNA for the CDR3: TGTGCCAGCAGGGGACTTATCAACCAGCCCCAGCATTTT.

The rearrangement uses TRBV28 and TRBJ2-1, with TRBD2 identical over 8 bases. The CDR3 consists of 15 residues. The J segment lost 2 bases and the V segment lost 3 bases, leaving 3 bases of the junction unmatched. Germline CDR1 and CDR2: MDHEN and SYDVKM. The CDR3 loop reads CASSLAGGPYNEQFF. CDR3 DNA: TGTGCCAGCAGTTTGGCGGGAGGTCCCTACAATGAGCAGTTCTTC.

The V and J genes are TRBV9 and TRBJ2-7; 13 bases map to TRBD2. Germline CDR1 SGDLS, CDR2 YYNGEE. The trim removed 3 bases at V and 8 bases at J, leaving 8 bases unmatched. The CDR3 totals 15 residues. Written as DNA, the CDR3 is TGTGCCAGCAGCGGGGAACTAGCGGGAGGGAACCAGCAGTACTTC. Protein: CASSGELAGGNQQYF.

This clone was recorded once. This chain connects TRBV6-6 to TRBJ2-1; the match to TRBD2 covers 7 bases. V shed 5 bases and J 4 bases; nucleotides not matched to a gene: 5. The CDR3 is 14 amino acids. Germline loops: CDR1 MNHNY, CDR2 SVGAGI (reference sequence). CDR3 coding DNA: TGTGCCAGCAGTACCAGGGAGGGATACAATGAGCAGTTCTTC. As protein: CASSTREGYNEQFF.

This clone was detected once. This rearrangement joins TRBV5-8 to TRBJ1-5, with 9 bases matching TRBD1. V trimming: 0 bases; J trimming: 5 bases; junction bases outside the gene matches: 0. This CDR3 comprises 14 residues. Germline V gives CDR1 SGHTS, CDR2 YDEGEE. CDR3 sequence reads: CASSLGDRDQPQHF. CDR3 nucleotide sequence: TGTGCCAGCAGCTTGGGGGACAGGGATCAGCCCCAGCATTTT.

The genes are TRBV28 and TRBJ2-7, with D possibly TRBD1 on 5 matching bases. This CDR3 is 14 amino acids long. Germline CDR1 MDHEN, CDR2 SYDVKM. V shed 6 bases and J shed 12 bases, with 24 bases lying between them. The CDR3 region is CASSAPDNVQGWYF. The CDR3, as DNA: TGTGCCAGCAGCGCCCCAGATAATGTCCAGGGATGGTACTTC.

The chain recombines TRBV7-6 with TRBJ2-2; the match to TRBD2 covers 13 bases. The germline V gene has CDR1 SGHVS and CDR2 FNYEAQ. This CDR3 has 16 residues. V gave up 1 base and J gave up 5 bases; unmatched junction bases: 1. The CDR3 sequence: CASSLGTSGSTGELFF. The CDR3 DNA follows: TGTGCCAGCAGCTTAGGGACTAGCGGGAGTACCGGGGAGCTGTTTTTT. The variable domain in full, completed from reference TRBV7-6 and TRBJ2-2, reads GAGVSQSPRYKVTKRGQDVALRCDPISGHVSLYWYRQALGQGPEFLTYFNYEAQQDKSGLPNDRFSAERPEGSISTLTIQRTEQRDSAMYRCASSLGTSGSTGELFFGEGSRLTVL.

Details on this clone: Distinct nucleotide sequences in the sample also encode this CDR3. The chain is built from TRBV7-2 and TRBJ2-3, with D perhaps TRBD2 (5 bases). Between the trimmed V and J ends, which lost 2 bases and 4 bases, there was a span of 10 bases. This CDR3 comprises 14 residues. Germline assignment: CDR1 SGHTA and CDR2 FQGNSA. The CDR3 protein is CASSLLGGADTQYF. CDR3 sequence (DNA): TGTGCCAGCAGCTTACTAGGAGGCGCAGATACGCAGTATTTT.

The rearrangement uses TRBV11-2 and TRBJ2-4; D is possibly TRBD2 (6 bases). The CDR3 runs to 17 residues. Trimming pared 5 bases from V and 0 bases from J, leaving 17 bases between. CDR1 SGHAT and CDR2 FQNNGV come from the germline V gene. CDR3 DNA: TGTGCCAGCAGCAGAATGGGACTCGCGTTAGCCAAAAACATTCAGTACTTC. Its translation: CASSRMGLALAKNIQYF.

This chain links TRBV9 with TRBJ2-5; 9 nucleotides align to TRBD1. Germline V gene data show CDR1 as SGDLS and CDR2 as YYNGEE. V lost 0 bases to trimming and J lost 4 bases; unmatched junction nucleotides: 7. The CDR3 contains 16 residues. CDR3 in amino acids: CASSVGGTGYGETQYF. The CDR3 nucleotides are TGTGCCAGCAGCGTAGGTGGGACAGGGTATGGAGAGACCCAGTACTTC.